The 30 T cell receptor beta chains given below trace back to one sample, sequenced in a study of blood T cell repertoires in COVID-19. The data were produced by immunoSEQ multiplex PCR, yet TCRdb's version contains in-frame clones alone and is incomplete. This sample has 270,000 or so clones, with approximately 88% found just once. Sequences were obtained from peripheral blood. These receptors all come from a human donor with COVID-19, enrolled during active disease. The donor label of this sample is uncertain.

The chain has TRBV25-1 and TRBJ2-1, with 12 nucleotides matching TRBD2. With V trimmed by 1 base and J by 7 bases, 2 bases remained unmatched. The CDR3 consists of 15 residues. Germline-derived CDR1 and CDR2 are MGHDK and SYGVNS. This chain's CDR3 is CASSESTSGGNEQFF. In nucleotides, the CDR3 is TGTGCCAGCAGTGAATCTACTAGCGGGGGGAATGAGCAGTTCTTC.

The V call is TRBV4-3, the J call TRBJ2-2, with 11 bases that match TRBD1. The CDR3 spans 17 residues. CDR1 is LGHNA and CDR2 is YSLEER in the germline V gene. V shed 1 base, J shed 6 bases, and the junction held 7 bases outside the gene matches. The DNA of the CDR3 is TGCGCCAGCAGCCAAGGGACAGGGGGCGTTGGATCCGGGGAGCTGTTTTTT. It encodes CASSQGTGGVGSGELFF.

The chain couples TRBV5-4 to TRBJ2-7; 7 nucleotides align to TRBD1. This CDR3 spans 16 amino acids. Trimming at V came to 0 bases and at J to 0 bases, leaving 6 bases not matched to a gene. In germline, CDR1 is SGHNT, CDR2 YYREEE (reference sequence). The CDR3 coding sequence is TGTGCCAGCAGCTTGGCACCGGGACAGAGCTCCTACGAGCAGTACTTC. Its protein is CASSLAPGQSSYEQYF.

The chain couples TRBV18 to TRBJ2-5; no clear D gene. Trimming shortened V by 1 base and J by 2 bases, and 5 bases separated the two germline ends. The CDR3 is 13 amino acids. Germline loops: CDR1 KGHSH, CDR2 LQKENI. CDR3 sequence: CASSPHQQETQYF. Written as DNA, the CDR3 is TGTGCCAGCTCACCACATCAGCAAGAGACCCAGTACTTC.

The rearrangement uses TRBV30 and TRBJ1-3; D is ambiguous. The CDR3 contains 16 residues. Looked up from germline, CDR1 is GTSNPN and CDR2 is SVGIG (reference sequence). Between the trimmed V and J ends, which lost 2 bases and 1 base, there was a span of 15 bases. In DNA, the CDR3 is TGTGCCTGGAGTCGGGAGACTCGAGCTTCTGGAAACACCATATATTTT. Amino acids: CAWSRETRASGNTIYF.

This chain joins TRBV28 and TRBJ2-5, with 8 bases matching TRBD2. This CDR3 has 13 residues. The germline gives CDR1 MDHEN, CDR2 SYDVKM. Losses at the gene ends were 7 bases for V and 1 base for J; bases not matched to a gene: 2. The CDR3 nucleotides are TGTGCCAGCATCACTAGCGGCCAAGAGACCCAGTACTTC. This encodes CASITSGQETQYF.

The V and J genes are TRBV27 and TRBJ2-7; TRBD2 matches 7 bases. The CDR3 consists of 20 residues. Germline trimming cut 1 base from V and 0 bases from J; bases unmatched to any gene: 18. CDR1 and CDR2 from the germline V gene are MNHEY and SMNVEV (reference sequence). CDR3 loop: CASSLWSRLPGGLSSYEQYF. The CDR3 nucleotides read TGTGCCAGCAGTTTATGGTCCCGACTACCCGGGGGGTTAAGCTCCTACGAGCAGTACTTC.

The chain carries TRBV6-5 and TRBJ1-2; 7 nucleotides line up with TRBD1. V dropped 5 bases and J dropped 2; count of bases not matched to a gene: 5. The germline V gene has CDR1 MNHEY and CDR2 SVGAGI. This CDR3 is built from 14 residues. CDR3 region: CASSRDRANYGYTF. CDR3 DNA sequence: TGTGCCAGCAGTCGAGACAGGGCCAACTATGGCTACACCTTC.

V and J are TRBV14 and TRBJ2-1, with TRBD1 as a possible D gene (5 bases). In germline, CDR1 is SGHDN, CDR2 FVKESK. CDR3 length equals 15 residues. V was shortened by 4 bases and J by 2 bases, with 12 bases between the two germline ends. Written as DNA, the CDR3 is TGTGCCAGCAGCCGCGACTGGGGCCCCTACAATGAGCAGTTCTTC. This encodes CASSRDWGPYNEQFF.

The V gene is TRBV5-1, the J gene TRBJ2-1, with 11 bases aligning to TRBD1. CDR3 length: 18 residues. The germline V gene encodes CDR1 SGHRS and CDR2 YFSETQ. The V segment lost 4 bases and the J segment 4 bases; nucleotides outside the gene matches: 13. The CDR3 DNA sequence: TGCGCCAGCAGCCCGAGGACAGGGGGCGTTTTGGGTTACAATGAGCAGTTCTTC. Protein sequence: CASSPRTGGVLGYNEQFF.

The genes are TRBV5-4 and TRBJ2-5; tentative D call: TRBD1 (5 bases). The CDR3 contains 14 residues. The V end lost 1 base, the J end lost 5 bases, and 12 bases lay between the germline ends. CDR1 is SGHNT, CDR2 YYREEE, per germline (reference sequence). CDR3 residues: CASSLPGKGETQYF. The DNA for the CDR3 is TGTGCCAGCAGCTTGCCCGGAAAGGGGGAGACCCAGTACTTC.

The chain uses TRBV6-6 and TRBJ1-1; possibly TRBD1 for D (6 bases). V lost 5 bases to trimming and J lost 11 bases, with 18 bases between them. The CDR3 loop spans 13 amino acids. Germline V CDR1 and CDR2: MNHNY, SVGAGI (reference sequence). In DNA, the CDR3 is TGTGCCAGCAGTCCATTTGGGGGGGCGGAGGCTTTCTTT. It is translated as CASSPFGGAEAFF.

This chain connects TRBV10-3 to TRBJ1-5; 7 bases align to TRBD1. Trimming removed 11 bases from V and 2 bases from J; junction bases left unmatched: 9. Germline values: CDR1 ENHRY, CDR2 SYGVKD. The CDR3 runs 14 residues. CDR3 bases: TGTGCCTTCGGGGAAGGGGGCCGCAATCAGCCCCAGCATTTT. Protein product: CAFGEGGRNQPQHF.

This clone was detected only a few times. The CDR3 sequence: CASSHFSSGSPGELFF. The CDR3 nucleotides read TGTGCCAGCAGCCACTTCTCTAGCGGGAGTCCCGGGGAGCTGTTTTTT. The V gene is TRBV14, the J gene TRBJ2-2, with 10 nucleotides matching TRBD2. Trimming at V came to 3 bases and at J to 6 bases, leaving 7 bases not matched to a gene. Germline loops: CDR1 SGHDN, CDR2 FVKESK. CDR3 length equals 16 residues.

CDR3 in amino acids: CASSEALSGRGYEQYF. The CDR3 coding sequence is TGTGCCAGCAGTGAAGCGCTGAGTGGGAGAGGGTACGAGCAGTACTTC. The chain joins TRBV6-1 to TRBJ2-7, with D possibly matching TRBD2 (5 bases). The germline V gene encodes CDR1 MNHNS and CDR2 SASEGT. V lost 0 bases, J lost 4 bases, and 16 bases lay in between. The length of the CDR3 is 16 residues.

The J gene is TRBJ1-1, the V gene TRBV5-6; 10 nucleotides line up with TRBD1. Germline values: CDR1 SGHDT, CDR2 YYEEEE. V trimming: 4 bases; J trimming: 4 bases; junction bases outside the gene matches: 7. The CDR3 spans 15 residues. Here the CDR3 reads CASSPTGGRGTEAFF. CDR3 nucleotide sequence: TGTGCCAGCAGCCCGACAGGGGGCAGGGGCACTGAAGCTTTCTTT.

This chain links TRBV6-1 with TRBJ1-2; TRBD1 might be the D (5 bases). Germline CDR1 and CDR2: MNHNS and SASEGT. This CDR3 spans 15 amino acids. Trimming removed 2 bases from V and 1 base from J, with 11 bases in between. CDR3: CASSEWGSVNYGYTF. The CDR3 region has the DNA TGTGCCAGCAGTGAATGGGGCAGCGTTAACTATGGCTACACCTTC.

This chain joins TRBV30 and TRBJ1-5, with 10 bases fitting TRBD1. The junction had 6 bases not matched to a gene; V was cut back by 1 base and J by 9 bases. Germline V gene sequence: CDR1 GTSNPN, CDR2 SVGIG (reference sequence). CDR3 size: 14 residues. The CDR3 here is CAWSGGTGEGPQHF. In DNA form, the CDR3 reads TGTGCCTGGAGTGGCGGGACAGGGGAAGGGCCCCAGCATTTT.

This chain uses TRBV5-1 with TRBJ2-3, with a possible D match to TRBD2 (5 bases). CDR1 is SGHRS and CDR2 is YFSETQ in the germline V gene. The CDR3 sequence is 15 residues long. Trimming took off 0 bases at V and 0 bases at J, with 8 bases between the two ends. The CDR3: CASSLEGDSTDTQYF. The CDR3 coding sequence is TGCGCCAGCAGCTTGGAGGGAGATAGCACAGATACGCAGTATTTT.

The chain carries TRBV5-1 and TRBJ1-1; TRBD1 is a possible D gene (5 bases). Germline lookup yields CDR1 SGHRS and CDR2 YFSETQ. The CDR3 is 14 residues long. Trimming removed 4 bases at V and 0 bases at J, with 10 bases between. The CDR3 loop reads CASSLDNLNTEAFF. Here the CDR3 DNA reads TGCGCCAGCAGCCTGGACAATTTGAACACTGAAGCTTTCTTT.

This CDR3 reads CASSEINYEQYF. In DNA, the CDR3 is TGTGCCAGCAGCGAGATAAACTACGAGCAGTACTTC. This chain links TRBV7-3 with TRBJ2-7; D is uncertain. Between the trimmed V and J ends, which lost 5 bases and 3 bases, there was a span of 8 bases. Germline assignment: CDR1 SGHTA and CDR2 FQGTGA. CDR3 length: 12 amino acids.

CDR3 residues: CASSLGLRRSETQYF. The DNA for the CDR3 is TGTGCCAGCAGCCTTGGACTGCGCAGGAGTGAGACCCAGTACTTC. This rearrangement joins TRBV3-1 (or the pseudogene TRBV3-2) to TRBJ2-5, with a possible D match to TRBD2 (5 bases). The CDR3 is 15 residues long. V shed 4 bases and J shed 5 bases, with 17 bases lying between them. Germline V lookup: CDR1 LGHDT, CDR2 YNNKEL (reference sequence).

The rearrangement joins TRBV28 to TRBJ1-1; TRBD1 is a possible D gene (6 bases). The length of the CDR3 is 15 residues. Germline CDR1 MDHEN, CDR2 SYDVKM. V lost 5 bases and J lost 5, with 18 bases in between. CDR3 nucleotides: TGTGCCAGCAGTCCCAGGGGCGCGGGGGAGACTGAAGCTTTCTTT. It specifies CASSPRGAGETEAFF.

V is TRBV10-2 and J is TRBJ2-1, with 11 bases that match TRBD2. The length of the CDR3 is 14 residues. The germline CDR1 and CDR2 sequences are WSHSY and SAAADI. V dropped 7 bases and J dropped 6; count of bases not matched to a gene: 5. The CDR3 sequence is CASTIAGGPNEQFF. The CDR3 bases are TGCGCCAGCACCATAGCGGGAGGGCCCAATGAGCAGTTCTTC.

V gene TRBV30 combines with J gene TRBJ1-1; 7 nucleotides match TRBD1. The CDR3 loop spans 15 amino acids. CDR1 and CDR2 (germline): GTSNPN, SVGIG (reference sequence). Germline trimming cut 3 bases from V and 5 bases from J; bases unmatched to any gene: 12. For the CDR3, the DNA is TGTGCCTGGAGCTCATGGGGCAGGGGGTATACTGAAGCTTTCTTT. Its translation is CAWSSWGRGYTEAFF.

CDR3 loop: CASSLSGRDWGNEQFF. The CDR3 bases are TGTGCCAGCAGCCTAAGTGGGAGGGATTGGGGCAATGAGCAGTTCTTC. This chain uses TRBV3-1 (or the pseudogene TRBV3-2) with TRBJ2-1; 7 nucleotides agree with TRBD2. CDR1 is LGHDT, CDR2 YNNKEL, per germline (reference sequence). Germline trimming cut 4 bases from V and 6 bases from J; bases unmatched to any gene: 12. This CDR3 contains 16 residues.

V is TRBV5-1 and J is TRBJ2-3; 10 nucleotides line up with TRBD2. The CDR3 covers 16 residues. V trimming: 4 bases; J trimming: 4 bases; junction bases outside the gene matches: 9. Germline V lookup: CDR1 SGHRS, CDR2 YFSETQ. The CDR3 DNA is TGCGCCAGCAGCCCACACGGGACTAGCGTCGCAGATACGCAGTATTTT. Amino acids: CASSPHGTSVADTQYF.

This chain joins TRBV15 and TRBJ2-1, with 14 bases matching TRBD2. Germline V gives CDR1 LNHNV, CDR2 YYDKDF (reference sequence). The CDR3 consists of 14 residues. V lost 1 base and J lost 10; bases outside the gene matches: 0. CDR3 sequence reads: CATSRGTSGREQFF. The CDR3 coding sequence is TGTGCCACCAGCAGAGGGACTAGCGGGAGGGAGCAGTTCTTC.

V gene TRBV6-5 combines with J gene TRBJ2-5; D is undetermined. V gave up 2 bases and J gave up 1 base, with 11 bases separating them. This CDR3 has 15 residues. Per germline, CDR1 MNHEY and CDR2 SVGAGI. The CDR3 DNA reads TGTGCCAGCAGTTACAGCTTCGACACCCAAGAGACCCAGTACTTC. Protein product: CASSYSFDTQETQYF.

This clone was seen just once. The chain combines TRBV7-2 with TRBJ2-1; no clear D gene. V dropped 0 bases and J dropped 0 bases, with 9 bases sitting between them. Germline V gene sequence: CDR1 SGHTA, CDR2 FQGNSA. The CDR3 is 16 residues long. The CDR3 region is CASSLALASSYNEQFF. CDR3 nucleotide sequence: TGTGCCAGCAGCTTAGCGCTTGCTAGCTCCTACAATGAGCAGTTCTTC.